The next 32 T cell receptor beta chains were all read from a single sample in a study of blood T cell repertoires in COVID-19. The data were produced by immunoSEQ multiplex PCR, yet TCRdb's version contains in-frame clones alone and is incomplete. The data contain some 240,000 clones, roughly four fifths of them singletons. The sequencing sample was made of peripheral blood. The receptors were sampled from a woman aged 55-75 years with active or convalescent COVID-19.

The gene calls are TRBV4-1 and TRBJ2-7; 8 nucleotides align to TRBD1. Germline-derived CDR1 and CDR2 are MGHRA and YSYEKL. The CDR3 runs 15 residues. V lost 4 bases and J lost 1; bases outside the gene matches: 6. This CDR3 is CASSRTGTGSYEQYF. The CDR3, as DNA: TGCGCCAGCAGCCGAACCGGGACAGGATCCTACGAGCAGTACTTC.

CDR3 region: CASSTGAGEKLFF. Here the CDR3 DNA reads TGTGCCAGCAGTACAGGGGCGGGTGAAAAACTGTTTTTT. This chain connects TRBV6-2 or TRBV6-3 to TRBJ1-4; TRBD1 aligns across 7 bases. The length of the CDR3 is 13 residues. Per the germline V gene, CDR1 is MNHEY and CDR2 is SVGEGT. J was trimmed by 7 bases and V by 5 bases; bases with no gene match: 4.

The chain combines TRBV30 with TRBJ1-1, with 7 bases identical to TRBD1. The CDR3 has 11 residues. J was trimmed by 7 bases and V by 3 bases; bases with no gene match: 2. Germline CDR1 and CDR2: GTSNPN and SVGIG (reference sequence). This CDR3 reads CAWRTGVEAFF. In nucleotides, the CDR3 is TGTGCCTGGAGAACAGGGGTTGAAGCTTTCTTT.

V is TRBV7-6 and J is TRBJ2-2, with 8 bases aligning to TRBD1. This CDR3 comprises 14 residues. With V trimmed by 6 bases and J by 2 bases, 2 bases remained unmatched. Looked up from germline, CDR1 is SGHVS and CDR2 is FNYEAQ. In DNA, the CDR3 is TGTGCCAGCAGAGGACAGGGTAACACCGGGGAGCTGTTTTTT. Its translation is CASRGQGNTGELFF.

This chain links TRBV6-5 with TRBJ1-6, with 7 bases lining up with TRBD1. In germline, CDR1 is MNHEY, CDR2 SVGAGI. The V gene end was trimmed by 7 bases and the J gene end by 10 bases; junction bases not matched to a gene: 10. This CDR3 contains 14 residues. The CDR3, as DNA: TGTGCCAGCATAAGAGAAAGGGGGCAGTCACCCCTCCACTTT. It codes for CASIRERGQSPLHF.

V gene TRBV27 combines with J gene TRBJ2-1; 9 nucleotides match TRBD1. Germline assignment: CDR1 MNHEY and CDR2 SMNVEV (reference sequence). V dropped 3 bases and J dropped 6; count of bases not matched to a gene: 12. The length of the CDR3 is 17 residues. The CDR3 DNA sequence: TGTGCCAGCAGTTTCATTACAGGGGGCCTACTACCCAATGAGCAGTTCTTC. Its translation is CASSFITGGLLPNEQFF.

The sample holds one count of this clone. The chain uses TRBV6-5 and TRBJ1-5; D gene unclear. This CDR3 is built from 15 residues. V was pared by 2 bases and J by 5 bases, with 13 bases between. CDR1 is MNHEY and CDR2 is SVGAGI in the germline V gene. Here the CDR3 reads CASSYRGFGDQPQHF. CDR3 coding DNA: TGTGCCAGCAGTTACCGAGGATTCGGGGATCAGCCCCAGCATTTT.

This clone came up a few times. The chain links TRBV7-2 to TRBJ1-2; D is perhaps TRBD1 (6 bases). Trimming pared 5 bases from V and 0 bases from J, leaving 13 bases between. The CDR3 sequence is 15 residues long. The germline V gene encodes CDR1 SGHTA and CDR2 FQGNSA. The CDR3 loop reads CASSPGHVANYGYTF. DNA for the CDR3: TGTGCCAGCAGCCCGGGACATGTCGCTAACTATGGCTACACCTTC.

A remark on this clone: Distinct nucleotide sequences in the sample also encode this CDR3. V usage is TRBV30 and J usage is TRBJ1-6; D remains unclear. CDR1 is GTSNPN, CDR2 SVGIG, per germline (reference sequence). This CDR3 spans 12 amino acids. V lost 3 bases and J 9 bases, leaving 9 bases between the germline ends. The CDR3 loop reads CAWSGEISPLHF. In DNA form, the CDR3 reads TGTGCCTGGAGCGGGGAGATTTCACCCCTCCACTTT. Full variable domain (remainder filled in from reference TRBV30 and TRBJ1-6): SQTIHQWPATLVQPVGSPLSLECTVEGTSNPNLYWYRQAAGRGLQLLFYSVGIGQISSEVPQNLSASRPQDRQFILSSKKLLLSDSGFYLCAWSGEISPLHFGNGTRLTVT.

The chain uses TRBV7-9 and TRBJ2-5; D gene ambiguous. The V gene lost 5 bases and the J gene lost 2 bases, with 18 bases spanning the gap. CDR3 length: 16 amino acids. Germline V gives CDR1 SEHNR, CDR2 FQNEAQ (reference sequence). As DNA, the CDR3 is TGTGCCAGCAGCCGAGTTTCGGCTAGTGGGCAAGAGACCCAGTACTTC. Encoded protein: CASSRVSASGQETQYF. Full variable domain (outside the CDR3, taken from reference TRBV7-9 and TRBJ2-5): DTGVSQNPRHKITKRGQNVTFRCDPISEHNRLYWYRQTLGQGPEFLTYFQNEAQLEKSRLLSDRFSAERPKGSFSTLEIQRTEQGDSAMYLCASSRVSASGQETQYFGPGTRLLVL.

This clone was seen more than once but under ten times. The chain joins TRBV2 to TRBJ1-1, with D tentatively TRBD1 (6 bases). Germline V gives CDR1 SNHLY, CDR2 FYNNEI. Trimming took 7 bases from V and 0 from J, leaving 9 bases between them. This CDR3 spans 13 amino acids. DNA of the CDR3: TGTGCCAGCACCGAGGGGGTGAACACTGAAGCTTTCTTT. It encodes CASTEGVNTEAFF.

The V and J genes are TRBV6-2 or TRBV6-3 and TRBJ2-2; D is perhaps TRBD2 (5 bases). The ends were cut back, 6 bases at V and 5 bases at J, with 10 bases in the middle. CDR3 length equals 13 residues. Germline CDR1 MNHEY, CDR2 SVGEGT. CDR3 residues: CASSPVATGELFF. CDR3 DNA: TGTGCCAGCAGCCCAGTAGCGACCGGGGAGCTGTTTTTT.

In this sample, this clone turned up once. This chain connects TRBV4-1 to TRBJ1-6, with TRBD1 matching 9 bases. Germline V gene data show CDR1 as MGHRA and CDR2 as YSYEKL. The CDR3 runs to 13 residues. J was trimmed by 4 bases and V by 8 bases; bases with no gene match: 0. The CDR3 reads CASGQGYNSPLHF. The CDR3 DNA reads as TGCGCCAGCGGACAGGGGTATAATTCACCCCTCCACTTT.

The rearrangement uses TRBV27 and TRBJ1-1; no clear D. The CDR3 sequence is 13 residues long. Trimming pared 3 bases from V and 4 bases from J, leaving 9 bases between. Germline CDR1 and CDR2: MNHEY and SMNVEV (reference sequence). CDR3 region: CASSFIGITEAFF. CDR3 nucleotide sequence: TGTGCCAGCAGTTTTATCGGGATCACTGAAGCTTTCTTT.

V is TRBV7-2 and J is TRBJ1-4, with 10 bases that match TRBD1. Germline-derived CDR1 and CDR2 are SGHTA and FQGNSA. Unmatched junction bases numbered 9, after V lost 1 base and J lost 10 bases. The CDR3 sequence is 16 residues long. CDR3 protein: CASSLETGGGMGKLFF. In DNA form, the CDR3 reads TGTGCCAGCAGCTTAGAGACAGGGGGCGGTATGGGAAAACTGTTTTTT.

Here the CDR3 reads CASSPTYADTQYF. The CDR3 DNA reads as TGTGCCAGCAGCCCAACCTACGCAGATACGCAGTATTTT. This rearrangement joins TRBV13 to TRBJ2-3; D remains unclear. The CDR3 runs to 13 residues. The germline V gene has CDR1 PRHDT and CDR2 FYEKMQ (reference sequence). V was clipped by 5 bases and J by 4 bases, with 10 bases between them.

The chain combines TRBV27 with TRBJ1-5; TRBD1 matches at 12 bases. Germline V gene data show CDR1 as MNHEY and CDR2 as SMNVEV (reference sequence). The CDR3 totals 20 residues. The J segment lost 2 bases and the V segment lost 5 bases, leaving 16 bases of the junction unmatched. Here the CDR3 reads CASSLYPPGQGAWGNQPQHF. The CDR3 DNA is TGTGCCAGCAGTCTATACCCCCCGGGACAGGGGGCATGGGGCAATCAGCCCCAGCATTTT.

CDR3 nucleotide sequence: TGTGCCAGCAGTTGGCAGGGGATCTATGGCTACACCTTC. This codes for CASSWQGIYGYTF. The chain links TRBV6-2 or TRBV6-3 to TRBJ1-2; D may be TRBD1 (6 bases). CDR3 length: 13 residues. Germline V gene data show CDR1 as MNHEY and CDR2 as SVGEGT. V lost 4 bases to trimming and J lost 4 bases, with 10 bases between them.

This clone was observed a handful of times. The chain couples TRBV10-1 to TRBJ1-1; D may be TRBD1 (6 bases). Germline CDR1 WNHNN, CDR2 SYGVQD (reference sequence). The CDR3 sequence is 15 residues long. V was cut by 6 bases and J by 7 bases, with 21 bases left in between. In nucleotides, the CDR3 is TGCGCCAGCAGATTAACGGACAGAACTCCTAGTGAAGCTTTCTTT. Translated, it gives CASRLTDRTPSEAFF.

This clone was observed a single time. The chain carries TRBV30 and TRBJ1-6; a possible D gene is TRBD1 (5 bases). The V and J ends lost 2 bases and 7 bases respectively, with 15 bases between them. There are 15 residues in the CDR3. Germline V lookup: CDR1 GTSNPN, CDR2 SVGIG (reference sequence). CDR3 DNA: TGTGCCTGGAGTACTGGCGGCGGGGGAAATTCACCCCTCCACTTT. It encodes CAWSTGGGGNSPLHF.

V is TRBV5-1 and J is TRBJ1-1, with 10 bases that match TRBD1. V dropped 3 bases and J dropped 7; count of bases not matched to a gene: 12. CDR1 SGHRS and CDR2 YFSETQ come from the germline V gene. CDR3 length equals 16 residues. The CDR3 nucleotides are TGCGCCAGCAGCTCAAGACAGACAGGGGGCGCCGGTGAAGCTTTCTTT. Amino acid sequence: CASSSRQTGGAGEAFF.

This clone was seen once. This chain connects TRBV29-1 to TRBJ1-2; 7 nucleotides line up with TRBD1. Germline V gene sequence: CDR1 SQVTM, CDR2 ANQGSEA. V trimming: 3 bases; J trimming: 13 bases; junction bases outside the gene matches: 8. The CDR3 covers 11 residues. The CDR3 protein is CSVDSPGTVTF. The DNA for the CDR3 is TGCAGCGTTGACTCTCCCGGGACAGTCACCTTC.

V and J are TRBV6-5 and TRBJ1-2; possibly TRBD1 for D (6 bases). The CDR3 contains 14 residues. Between the trimmed V and J ends, which lost 6 bases and 4 bases, there was a span of 15 bases. The germline CDR1 and CDR2 sequences are MNHEY and SVGAGI. This chain's CDR3 is CASRDGQTPYGYTF. The CDR3 DNA reads as TGTGCCAGCAGGGATGGACAGACCCCCTATGGCTACACCTTC.

The chain recombines TRBV6-5 with TRBJ1-6; D not certain. Per the germline V gene, CDR1 is MNHEY and CDR2 is SVGAGI. With 10 bases removed from V and 1 base from J, the gap between germline ends came to 8 bases. The CDR3 covers 13 residues. Here the CDR3 reads CATTRSYNSPLHF. CDR3 bases: TGTGCCACCACGAGGTCCTATAATTCACCCCTCCACTTT.

V gene TRBV2 combines with J gene TRBJ2-1; TRBD2 might be the D (5 bases). With 7 bases removed from V and 5 bases from J, the gap between germline ends came to 12 bases. The CDR3 is 13 amino acids. Germline assignment: CDR1 SNHLY and CDR2 FYNNEI. The CDR3 reads CASTLGLNNEQFF. In DNA, the CDR3 is TGTGCCAGCACGCTTGGACTGAACAATGAGCAGTTCTTC.

This clone was found a few times. V usage is TRBV5-1 and J usage is TRBJ1-6; D ambiguous. This CDR3 has 15 amino acids. In germline, CDR1 is SGHRS, CDR2 YFSETQ. The germline V and J ends were trimmed by 3 bases and 5 bases, with 12 bases remaining between them. In nucleotides, the CDR3 is TGCGCCAGCAGCTCCCGGGATCCCGATAATTCACCCCTCCACTTT. It is translated as CASSSRDPDNSPLHF.

In its sample, this clone was seen once. The V call is TRBV4-1, the J call TRBJ2-1; a possible D gene is TRBD2 (7 bases). V lost 1 base to trimming and J lost 4 bases, with 17 bases between them. The CDR3 covers 17 residues. Looked up from germline, CDR1 is MGHRA and CDR2 is YSYEKL. The CDR3 region has the DNA TGCGCCAGCAGCCAAGCGGGGGGCTCGCGTCTGTACAATGAGCAGTTCTTC. Protein sequence: CASSQAGGSRLYNEQFF.

The table lists this clone with a few counts. The V gene is TRBV7-9, the J gene TRBJ1-1; TRBD1 might be the D (5 bases). The CDR3 consists of 13 residues. The V gene lost 1 base and the J gene lost 6 bases, with 9 bases spanning the gap. The germline V gene encodes CDR1 SEHNR and CDR2 FQNEAQ (reference sequence). CDR3 amino acids: CASSLEGFPEAFF. The DNA of the CDR3 is TGTGCCAGCAGCTTAGAGGGGTTCCCTGAAGCTTTCTTT. The variable domain in full, with the rest retrieved from reference TRBV7-9 and TRBJ1-1, is DTGVSQNPRHKITKRGQNVTFRCDPISEHNRLYWYRQTLGQGPEFLTYFQNEAQLEKSRLLSDRFSAERPKGSFSTLEIQRTEQGDSAMYLCASSLEGFPEAFFGQGTRLTVV.

This sequence joins TRBV4-3 and TRBJ1-1, with D uncertain. The CDR3 runs 15 residues. CDR1 and CDR2 from the germline V gene are LGHNA and YSLEER. Between the trimmed V and J ends, which lost 0 bases and 4 bases, there was a span of 12 bases. The CDR3 DNA reads as TGCGCCAGCAGCCAAGATGAGGGAGGTTTCACTGAAGCTTTCTTT. Translating it yields CASSQDEGGFTEAFF.

The rearrangement uses TRBV7-9 and TRBJ1-6; D not resolved. This CDR3 spans 14 amino acids. Trimming pared 5 bases from V and 7 bases from J, leaving 12 bases between. The germline gives CDR1 SEHNR, CDR2 FQNEAQ (reference sequence). CDR3 in DNA: TGTGCCAGCAGCCCTGACACACTGAATTCACCCCTCCACTTT. Translation gives CASSPDTLNSPLHF.

This chain connects TRBV7-2 to TRBJ2-7, with 8 positions matching TRBD1. CDR1 and CDR2 from the germline V gene are SGHTA and FQGNSA. V lost 1 base, J lost 11 bases, and 16 bases stayed unmatched. The CDR3 spans 16 residues. This CDR3 is CASSLVDLPTGEDKYF. CDR3 nucleotides: TGTGCCAGCAGCTTAGTGGACCTGCCGACAGGGGAAGATAAGTACTTC.

This clone was detected only once. The rearrangement joins TRBV21-1 to TRBJ1-5; the DNA was not compared with TRBD1, the D call given in the table. TRBV21-1 is a known pseudogene. The CDR3 sequence is 13 residues long. The CDR3 DNA follows: TGTGCCAGCAGCCATCTACAGGGGCAGCCCCAGCATTTT. The encoded protein is CASSHLQGQPQHF.